The sample holds many counts of the clone carrying this T cell receptor (beta chain). Its matching antigen is unknown. These data are taken from a study of identical twins. J gave up 2 bases and V 7 bases, and 5 bases lay outside the gene matches. The germline CDR1 and CDR2 sequences are KGHDR and SFDVKD. The CDR3 covers 14 residues. TCRdb passed the 5' RACE reads through MiXCR, listing each CDR3 protein once. In the table there are 200,000 to 300,000 distinct CDR3 sequences, around 7.6% of which are singletons. General observations from the study: It was out-of-frame TCR alpha sharing in monozygotic twins that models underestimated.

The data also belong to a second study, concerning yellow fever vaccine responses in identical twins.

The material sequenced was CD8+ T cells sorted from blood. V and J are TRBV24-1 and TRBJ2-3; TRBD2 matches 7 bases. The source of this sequence is a woman aged 18-30 years in good health. The CDR3 protein is CATSPGRTTDTQYF. The CDR3 region has the DNA TGTGCCACCAGCCCCGGGAGGACCACAGATACGCAGTATTTT.